This paragraph reports one T cell receptor (beta chain). Its antigen is undetermined. The junction departs from the called germline gene at one end, perhaps through a read error. Using RNA template, CDR3s of TCR alpha and beta were amplified with iRepertoire arm-PCR. TCRdb reprocessed the multiplex PCR reads via MiXCR and lists one record per CDR3 protein. The table shows roughly 350,000 distinct CDR3 sequences, with about two fifths occurring only once. This sample is part of a study of glioma-infiltrating T cells. Study-level information: WHO grade II oligodendrogliomas or astrocytomas, plus non-recurrent WHO grade IV glioblastomas, were sampled. Target coverage was roughly 4.5- to 10-fold for about 1 million blood T cells. The study's findings and limits: A blood CDR3 motif signature was depleted in highly divergent patients. Tissue and blood shared very few CDR3 sequences.

Germline V lookup: CDR1 ENHRY, CDR2 SYGVKD. This CDR3 region has 13 residues. The sequence came from a human donor with low-grade glioma or glioblastoma, undergoing nonglioma brain surgery, or in good health (not recorded which). The sequenced sample was glioma tissue, nonneoplastic brain tissue, or PBMCs (not recorded which). This chain connects TRBV10-3 to TRBJ2-2; no definite D call. In DNA form, the CDR3 reads TGTGCCATCAGTTTATCAGTCACCGGTGAGCTGTTTTTT. It specifies CAISLSVTGELFF.